These 20 T cell receptor beta chains share one sample of origin, sequenced in a study of T cell repertoires in cytomegalovirus infection. Antigens for these TCRs are unknown. TCRdb reanalysed the reads using MiXCR and keeps one entry per CDR3 protein. The profile shows around 900,000 distinct CDR3 sequences, approximately 32% of them singletons. The sequencing here drew on cultured CD8+ T cells from PBMCs, taken from culture after CMV antigen stimulation. The source of these receptors is a human donor in good health (CMV status not recorded). Some clones in this sample may be carry-over from other donors' samples.

The table lists this clonotype with a few counts. The V gene is TRBV7-9, the J gene TRBJ1-1; D gene ambiguous. Germline loops: CDR1 SEHNR, CDR2 FQNEAQ (reference sequence). Trimming took off 3 bases at V and 10 bases at J, with 21 bases between the two ends. The CDR3 consists of 15 residues. The DNA of the CDR3 is TGTGCCAGCAGCTTGGCGATGAAACCGAAGTTGGGAGCTTTCTTT. Translated, it gives CASSLAMKPKLGAFF.

Details on this clonotype: With a much larger clone just one base away, this may be a read error. CDR3 sequence (DNA): TGTGTCAGCAGCCCCATCGGACGGAACAATGAGCAGTTCTTC. This encodes CVSSPIGRNNEQFF. This chain connects TRBV5-4 to TRBJ2-1, with D unresolved. Germline CDR1 and CDR2: SGHNT and YYREEE (reference sequence). This CDR3 region has 14 residues.

This clonotype was seen a handful of times. V usage is TRBV10-1 and J usage is TRBJ2-1; 12 bases are shared with TRBD2. Germline V gene lookup returns CDR1 WNHNN and CDR2 SYGVQD (reference sequence). The CDR3 has 17 residues. Losses at the gene ends were 1 base for V and 2 bases for J; bases not matched to a gene: 3. This CDR3 is CASSEFSSGGAYNEQFF. CDR3 bases: TGCGCCAGCAGTGAGTTTTCTAGCGGGGGGGCCTACAATGAGCAGTTCTTC.

This clonotype was detected only a few times. The V and J genes are TRBV19 and TRBJ1-1; TRBD1 might be the D (5 bases). Germline CDR1 LNHDA, CDR2 SQIVND (reference sequence). This CDR3 contains 13 residues. The germline V and J ends were trimmed by 4 bases and 4 bases, with 10 bases remaining between them. The CDR3 sequence: CASSTLGGTEAFF. The CDR3 bases are TGTGCCAGTAGTACCCTGGGGGGCACTGAAGCTTTCTTT.

The sample holds a few counts of this clonotype. The rearrangement joins TRBV29-1 to TRBJ2-7; a possible D gene is TRBD2 (5 bases). With 1 base removed from V and 2 bases from J, the gap between germline ends came to 12 bases. The CDR3 spans 14 residues. The germline gives CDR1 SQVTM, CDR2 ANQGSEA. The DNA of the CDR3 is TGCAGCGTTGAAGTCCCCGGGGTGCCCTACGAGCAGTACTTC. It specifies CSVEVPGVPYEQYF.

In the case of this clonotype: This may stem from a read error, because a much larger clone lies one nucleotide away. This sequence joins TRBV7-6 and TRBJ2-5; no clear D gene. From germline, CDR1 is SGHVS and CDR2 FNYEAQ. The CDR3 contains 14 residues. This CDR3 reads CVSSPDPVSETQYF. CDR3 coding DNA: TGTGTCAGCAGCCCGGATCCGGTGAGCGAGACCCAGTACTTC. Supplemented by reference TRBV7-6 and TRBJ2-5, the full variable domain reads GAGVSQSPRYKVTKRGQDVALRCDPISGHVSLYWYRQALGQGPEFLTYFNYEAQQDKSGLPNDRFSAERPEGSISTLTIQRTEQRDSAMYRCVSSPDPVSETQYFGPGTRLLVL.

This clonotype occurred many times. J is TRBJ2-1 and V is TRBV12-3 or TRBV12-4; TRBD2 might be the D (5 bases). This CDR3 region has 18 residues. The germline V and J ends were trimmed by 3 bases and 1 base, with 19 bases remaining between them. CDR3 loop: CASSFGQSLGVSYNEQFF. In nucleotides, the CDR3 is TGTGCCAGCAGTTTTGGTCAAAGTCTCGGGGTTTCCTACAATGAGCAGTTCTTC.

J is TRBJ1-6 and V is TRBV6-1, with TRBD1 identical over 7 bases. The J segment lost 10 bases and the V segment lost 6 bases, leaving 18 bases of the junction unmatched. The CDR3 length is 17 residues. Germline V gene sequence: CDR1 MNHNS, CDR2 SASEGT. DNA for the CDR3: TGTGCCAGCAGCATCCCTTGGAGGGACAGAGAAAGATCACCCCTCCACTTT. As protein: CASSIPWRDRERSPLHF.

This CDR3 is CASSPPFGTASPEGDGYTF. The CDR3, as DNA: TGTGCCAGCTCACCACCGTTCGGGACAGCAAGCCCAGAGGGCGATGGCTACACCTTC. V is TRBV18 and J is TRBJ1-2; 7 bases line up with TRBD1. V lost 0 bases and J lost 6; bases outside the gene matches: 19. Germline-derived CDR1 and CDR2 are KGHSH and LQKENI. CDR3 length equals 19 residues.

The chain couples TRBV12-3 or TRBV12-4 to TRBJ2-1; D possibly corresponds to TRBD2 (6 bases). This CDR3 contains 14 residues. V lost 1 base to trimming and J lost 6 bases, with 10 bases between them. CDR3 DNA: TGTGCCAGCAGTTTAGGCGGGGACTTCAATGAGCAGTTCTTC. It encodes CASSLGGDFNEQFF.

This clonotype was detected only a few times. The chain is built from TRBV3-1 and TRBJ2-3; perhaps TRBD2 as D (5 bases). V dropped 8 bases and J dropped 2 bases, with 11 bases sitting between them. In germline, CDR1 is LGHDT, CDR2 YNNKEL (reference sequence). This CDR3 comprises 13 residues. This CDR3 is CASGRELTDTQYF. The DNA of the CDR3 is TGTGCCAGCGGTCGGGAACTCACAGATACGCAGTATTTT.

This clonotype was counted a few times. The chain combines TRBV4-1 with TRBJ1-5; unclear D gene. Trimming removed 1 base at V and 1 base at J, with 11 bases between. Germline V CDR1 and CDR2: MGHRA, YSYEKL. The CDR3 covers 16 residues. CDR3 in amino acids: CASSQVQLASNQPQHF. In DNA, the CDR3 is TGCGCCAGCAGCCAAGTTCAGTTGGCGAGCAATCAGCCCCAGCATTTT.

Comment on this clonotype: This may come from a read error, since a much larger clone is one base off. This chain links TRBV7-4 with TRBJ2-1, with 12 bases lining up with TRBD2. Germline CDR1 reads SGHVT; CDR2 reads SQSDAQ. The length of the CDR3 is 15 residues. Losses at the gene ends were 3 bases for V and 8 bases for J; bases not matched to a gene: 5. The CDR3 loop is CASSFASGGADEQFF. DNA for the CDR3: TGTGCCAGCAGCTTCGCTAGCGGGGGGGCCGATGAGCAGTTCTTC.

V and J are TRBV4-3 and TRBJ2-1; the D gene is possibly TRBD1 (6 bases). This CDR3 has 15 amino acids. Between the trimmed V and J ends, which lost 0 bases and 3 bases, there was a span of 9 bases. Germline assignment: CDR1 LGHNA and CDR2 YSLEER. For the CDR3, the DNA is TGCGCCAGCAGCCAAGAGTGGGACAACTACAATGAGCAGTTCTTC. Its translation is CASSQEWDNYNEQFF.

This clonotype occurred a few times. V and J are TRBV6-5 and TRBJ1-1; D gene unclear. The CDR3 spans 15 residues. Looked up from germline, CDR1 is MNHEY and CDR2 is SVGAGI. Between the trimmed V and J ends, which lost 5 bases and 0 bases, there was a span of 13 bases. The CDR3 sequence: CASSALPGMNTEAFF. CDR3 nucleotides: TGTGCCAGCAGTGCCCTTCCCGGGATGAACACTGAAGCTTTCTTT.

This clonotype was recorded many times. The V gene is TRBV7-6, the J gene TRBJ1-6, with D hard to call. The CDR3 is 14 amino acids. The ends were cut back, 2 bases at V and 6 bases at J, with 8 bases in the middle. Germline CDR1 SGHVS, CDR2 FNYEAQ. The CDR3 nucleotides read TGTGCCAGCAGCTTAATGGATGGTAATTCACCCCTCCACTTT. Translation: CASSLMDGNSPLHF.

V gene TRBV28 combines with J gene TRBJ2-5; 9 bases match TRBD1. CDR1 MDHEN and CDR2 SYDVKM come from the germline V gene. The CDR3 spans 13 residues. V was pared by 6 bases and J by 3 bases, with 2 bases of the junction left unmatched. For the CDR3, the DNA is TGTGCCAGCAGACGGACAGGGGAAGAGACCCAGTACTTC. It translates to CASRRTGEETQYF.

The CDR3 protein is CASSPGGYETQYF. The CDR3 bases are TGTGCCAGCAGCCCAGGGGGTTACGAGACCCAGTACTTC. The chain carries TRBV7-9 and TRBJ2-5; 7 nucleotides align to TRBD1. The germline V gene has CDR1 SEHNR and CDR2 FQNEAQ (reference sequence). The V segment lost 5 bases and the J segment 5 bases; nucleotides outside the gene matches: 5. This CDR3 contains 13 residues.

This clonotype was detected only a few times. The rearrangement uses TRBV2 and TRBJ2-1; maybe TRBD1 (5 bases). V dropped 8 bases and J dropped 4 bases, with 18 bases sitting between them. The germline gives CDR1 SNHLY, CDR2 FYNNEI. The CDR3 extends over 15 amino acids. In DNA, the CDR3 is TGTGCCAGCCAAGCTCGAGAGACAGTTTACAATGAGCAGTTCTTC. Protein: CASQARETVYNEQFF.

The chain links TRBV18 to TRBJ2-3; D possibly matches TRBD1 or TRBD2 (5 bases each). Germline V gives CDR1 KGHSH, CDR2 LQKENI. Trimming left V 1 base short and J 4 bases short, with 12 bases between. There are 15 residues in the CDR3. Written as DNA, the CDR3 is TGTGCCAGCTCACCACGGGGCAGGGACGCAGATACGCAGTATTTT. Amino acids: CASSPRGRDADTQYF.